This T cell receptor (beta chain) was recovered during a study of T cell responses to AZD1222 COVID-19 vaccine. Study background: Recipients boosted at about 4 weeks or about 12 weeks are pooled.

The sample holds a few counts of this clone. Its antigen is as yet unknown. Study-level findings and limits: There were repertoire samples only from the period after the peak T cell response. Targeting of unmutated variant regions was reportedly seen in nearly half of spike-specific TCRs.

The V gene end was trimmed by 5 bases and the J gene end by 2 bases; junction bases not matched to a gene: 4. In germline, CDR1 is SGHAT, CDR2 FQNNGV. The CDR3 is 15 residues long. TCRdb's table, derived via immunoSEQ multiplex PCR, lists solely in-frame clones and lacks some. The table shows 150,000 to 200,000 clones, with over 85% occurring only once. The chain has TRBV11-2 and TRBJ2-5, with 11 bases matching TRBD2. The sequencing used peripheral blood, collected on day 0 of AZD1222 vaccination. The TCR comes from an adult in good health. This chain's CDR3 is CASSLGTSGQETQYF. CDR3 sequence (DNA): TGTGCCAGCAGCCTCGGGACTAGCGGTCAAGAGACCCAGTACTTC.